Sequencing of this TCR beta chain was carried out in a study of T cells in Graves' hyperthyroidism and ophthalmopathy. The CDR3 loop spans 14 amino acids. V lost 1 base, J lost 1 base, and 1 base stayed unmatched. The germline V gene has CDR1 DFQATT and CDR2 SNEGSKA (reference sequence). RNA transcripts yielded amplified TCR beta CDR3 regions. First-round RT-PCR targeting the TCR CDR3 was performed with the HTBI primer set. One entry per CDR3 protein results from TCRdb running MiXCR on the multiplex PCR reads. The sample consists of around 600,000 distinct CDR3 sequences, about 14% of them appearing once. This clonotype was counted at least ten times.

The sequence was collected from a woman younger than 30 with Graves' ophthalmopathy. Sequenced sample: blood. The V and J genes are TRBV20-1 and TRBJ1-1, with 9 bases that match TRBD1. The CDR3 sequence: CSARGDRENTEAFF. For the CDR3, the DNA is TGCAGTGCTAGAGGGGACAGGGAGAACACTGAAGCTTTCTTT.